A single count supports the clone carrying this T cell receptor beta chain. No antigen is known for it. This sample was taken from a study of shared clonotypes between healthy human individuals. The junction had 5 bases not matched to a gene; V was cut back by 3 bases and J by 8 bases. Germline V CDR1 and CDR2: GTSNPN, SVGIG (reference sequence). The CDR3 is made up of 12 amino acids. Genomic DNA per cell subset filled all wells of several immunoSEQ plates. Sequenced by immunoSEQ multiplex PCR; TCRdb stores in-frame clones only, minus some. This sample has roughly 2.6 million clones, with around 90% found just once. Notes on the study in general: The small donor group covered limited genetic and exposure diversity. Blood was the only sampled material, and tissue repertoires likely differ. Lower generation probabilities were found for non-shared clonotypes than for those shared by all four donors.

The chain carries TRBV30 and TRBJ2-3, with TRBD2 identical over 7 bases. Specimen: naive CD4+ T cells sorted from blood. Subset noted: CD45RA+ positively selected. This receptor was taken from a man between 18 and 35 years old in good health. This CDR3 reads CAWSLWGGTQYF. The CDR3 nucleotides read TGTGCCTGGAGCCTGTGGGGGGGTACGCAGTATTTT.